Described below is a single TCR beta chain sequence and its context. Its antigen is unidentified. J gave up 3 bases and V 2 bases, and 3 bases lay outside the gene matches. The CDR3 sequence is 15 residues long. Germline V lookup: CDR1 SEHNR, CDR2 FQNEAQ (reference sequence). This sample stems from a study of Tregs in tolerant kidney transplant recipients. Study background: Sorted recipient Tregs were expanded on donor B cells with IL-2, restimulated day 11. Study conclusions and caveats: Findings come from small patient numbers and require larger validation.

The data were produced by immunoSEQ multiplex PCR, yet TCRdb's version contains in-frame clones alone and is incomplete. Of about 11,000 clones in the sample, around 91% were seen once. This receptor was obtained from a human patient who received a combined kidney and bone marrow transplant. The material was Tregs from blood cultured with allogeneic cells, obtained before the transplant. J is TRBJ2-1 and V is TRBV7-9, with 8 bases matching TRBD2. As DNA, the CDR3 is TGTGCCAGCAGCTTATGGACTAGCAGCTACAATGAGCAGTTCTTC. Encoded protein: CASSLWTSSYNEQFF.